What follows describes a single T cell receptor beta chain. This specimen comes from a study of T cell changes during pregnancy in multiple sclerosis. Clones were read by immunoSEQ multiplex PCR, and TCRdb kept only the in-frame ones, dropping some. The profile shows about 53,000 clones, around 90% of them singletons. This CDR3 is 13 amino acids long. J gave up 7 bases and V 5 bases, and 2 bases lay outside the gene matches. Looked up from germline, CDR1 is SGHAT and CDR2 is FQNNGV. This specimen was CD8+ T cells from peripheral blood mononuclear cells, taken before pregnancy. This rearrangement joins TRBV11-2 to TRBJ1-2; 12 nucleotides line up with TRBD1. This receptor was obtained from a female donor with multiple sclerosis, enrolled in a pregnancy study. CDR3 loop: CASSQGQGAGYTF. The CDR3 DNA is TGTGCCAGCAGCCAGGGACAGGGGGCTGGCTACACCTTC.